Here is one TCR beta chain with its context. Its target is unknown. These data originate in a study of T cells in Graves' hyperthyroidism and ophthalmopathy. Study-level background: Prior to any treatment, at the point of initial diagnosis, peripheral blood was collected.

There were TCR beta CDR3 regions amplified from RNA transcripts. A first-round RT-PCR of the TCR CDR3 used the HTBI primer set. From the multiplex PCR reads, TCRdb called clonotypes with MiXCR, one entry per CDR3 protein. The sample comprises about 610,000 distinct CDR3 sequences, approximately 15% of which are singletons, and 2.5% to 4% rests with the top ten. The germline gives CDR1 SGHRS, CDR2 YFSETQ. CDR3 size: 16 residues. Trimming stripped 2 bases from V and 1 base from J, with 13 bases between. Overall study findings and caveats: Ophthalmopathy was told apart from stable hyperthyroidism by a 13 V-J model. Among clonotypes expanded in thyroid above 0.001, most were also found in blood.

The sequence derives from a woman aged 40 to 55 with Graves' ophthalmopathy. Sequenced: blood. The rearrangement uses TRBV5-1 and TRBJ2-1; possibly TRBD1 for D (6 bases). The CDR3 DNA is TGCGCCAGCAGCTTTAGCGTCAGGGGTTCCTACAATGAGCAGTTCTTC. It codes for CASSFSVRGSYNEQFF.